This is a list of T cell receptor beta chains from one sample in a study of T cell responses to AZD1222 COVID-19 vaccine. Libraries were prepared by immunoSEQ multiplex PCR; TCRdb keeps only in-frame clonotypes and omits some of them. The data show approximately 100,000 clones, around 87% seen once. The sequencing used peripheral blood, collected on day 0 of AZD1222 vaccination. The receptors were gathered from an adult in good health. CDR3s include the opening cysteine and the closing phenylalanine or tryptophan. Each record gives: J gene, clone size, D gene, CDR3 length, V gene, CDR3 DNA, CDR3 protein. D genes are given only for firm matches. A row's size may be missing; if present it is once, few, many or a size class.

>TRBJ2-1|.|TRBD2|14|TRBV7-2
TGTGCCAGCAGCTTGGGACTAGCGGGCACTGAGCAGTTCTTC
CASSLGLAGTEQFF
>TRBJ1-2|.|.|13|TRBV12-3/TRBV12-4
TGTGCCAGCAGGTCAGGGTTTAGTAATGGCTACACCTTC
CASRSGFSNGYTF
>TRBJ2-1|.|.|18|TRBV4-3
TGCGCCAGCAGCCAAGATGCGGGTGGAGCGGATAGTTACAATGAGCAGTTCTTC
CASSQDAGGADSYNEQFF
>TRBJ1-1|once|TRBD1|14|TRBV28
TGTGCCAGCAGTTCCGGGACAGGGAGGACTGAAGCTTTCTTT
CASSSGTGRTEAFF
>TRBJ2-1|.|TRBD1|15|TRBV7-7
TGTGCTAGCAGCGCCCAGGGGGCCACCTACAATGAGCAGTTCTTC
CASSAQGATYNEQFF
>TRBJ2-3|.|.|19|TRBV7-3
TGTGCCAGCAGCTTAATGGGAAACAGTCCTGGCGCTGACACAGATACGCAGTATTTT
CASSLMGNSPGADTDTQYF
>TRBJ1-1|few|.|16|TRBV27
TGTGCCAGCAGTCGGGCAGGCTCCCCCGCGGGGACTGAAGCTTTCTTT
CASSRAGSPAGTEAFF
>TRBJ2-5|few|.|17|TRBV29-1
TGCAGCGTTGAAGATCTCAAGAACCAGGGGACGACAGAGACCCAGTACTTC
CSVEDLKNQGTTETQYF
>TRBJ1-5|.|.|17|TRBV13
TGTGCCAGCAGCTTGGGGCCCCCCGGGACACCTAATCAGCCCCAGCATTTT
CASSLGPPGTPNQPQHF
>TRBJ2-7|.|.|13|TRBV24-1
TGTGCCACCAGTGATACAGTCTCCTACGAGCAGTACTTC
CATSDTVSYEQYF
>TRBJ2-5|.|.|14|TRBV28
TGTGCCAGCAGACCGTTGGGGTTGCAAGAGACCCAGTACTTC
CASRPLGLQETQYF
>TRBJ2-7|.|.|15|TRBV27
TGTGCCAGCATTCAAGTGGGAGTGAAGTTCGACGAGCAGTACTTC
CASIQVGVKFDEQYF
>TRBJ2-6|.|.|16|TRBV5-1
TGCGCCAGCAGCTTGGCCCCGGGCTCTGGGGCCAACGTCCTGACTTTC
CASSLAPGSGANVLTF
>TRBJ1-4|.|.|15|TRBV3-1/TRBV3-2
TGTGCCAGCAGCCAAGATGGGGCTACCAGGAAAAAACTGTTTTTT
CASSQDGATRKKLFF
>TRBJ2-7|.|.|16|TRBV11-2
TGTGCCAGCAGCACGAGCCCCGGGACATTCGACTACGAGCAGTACTTC
CASSTSPGTFDYEQYF
>TRBJ1-1|.|.|13|TRBV29-1
TGCAGCGTTGAAAGCACTAGGAACACTGAAGCTTTCTTT
CSVESTRNTEAFF
>TRBJ1-1|.|.|17|TRBV4-2
TGTGCCAGCAGCCCCATCCCAATGGGCGTAGAACAGAGGGAAGCTTTCTTT
CASSPIPMGVEQREAFF
>TRBJ1-1|.|.|13|TRBV12-5
TGTGCTACCCAGGGGCCAGGGAACACTGAAGCTTTCTTT
CATQGPGNTEAFF
>TRBJ1-1|once|TRBD1|18|TRBV11-2
TGTGCCAGCAGCTTAGTTTGGGGACAGGGGATCATGAACACTGAAGCTTTCTTT
CASSLVWGQGIMNTEAFF
>TRBJ1-4|.|TRBD1|17|TRBV7-2
TGTGCCAGCAGCCCGTCGGACAGGGGGACAACTAATGAAAAACTGTTTTTT
CASSPSDRGTTNEKLFF
>TRBJ2-2|.|TRBD2|14|TRBV7-6
TGTGCCAGCCGACTAGCGGGCCCTACCGGGGAGCTGTTTTTT
CASRLAGPTGELFF
>TRBJ2-1|.|TRBD2|19|TRBV30
TGTGCCTGGAGCGTTCCCCCCGGACTAGCGGGAGTGAAAGACAATGAGCAGTTCTTC
CAWSVPPGLAGVKDNEQFF
>TRBJ1-5|.|TRBD1|16|TRBV28
TGTGCCAGCAGCCTCTCGGGACAGTTTAGCAATCAGCCCCAGCATTTT
CASSLSGQFSNQPQHF
>TRBJ2-2|.|TRBD2|13|TRBV12-3/TRBV12-4
TGTGCCAGCATACAGCGGGAGGCCGGGGAGCTGTTTTTT
CASIQREAGELFF
>TRBJ2-2|.|TRBD2|16|TRBV2
TGTGCCAGCAGACATCAGAGCGGGAGGAGTCTCGGGGAGCTGTTTTTT
CASRHQSGRSLGELFF